These 12 T cell receptor beta chains share one sample of origin, sequenced in a study. TCRdb re-called the RT-PCR reads with MiXCR, one entry per CDR3 protein. This table holds about 680,000 distinct CDR3 sequences, approximately 14% found once. Sequenced input: memory CD4+ T cells from blood. These receptors came from a female donor in good health, serving as a healthy control.

In its sample, this clonotype was seen many times. The chain joins TRBV5-1 to TRBJ2-1, with unresolved D. The CDR3 covers 16 residues. CDR1 SGHRS and CDR2 YFSETQ come from the germline V gene. Trimming took 4 bases from V and 0 from J, leaving 14 bases between them. CDR3 bases: TGCGCCAGCAGCGACCCTAGGAGAAGCTCCTACAATGAGCAGTTCTTC. This gives the protein CASSDPRRSSYNEQFF.

This sequence joins TRBV20-1 and TRBJ1-6, with TRBD1 as a possible D gene (6 bases). Trimming left V 0 bases short and J 0 bases short, with 12 bases between. CDR1 is DFQATT, CDR2 SNEGSKA, per germline (reference sequence). The CDR3 contains 17 residues. CDR3 in DNA: TGCAGTGCTAGAGATTTTAGGGGGAGCTCCTATAATTCACCCCTCCACTTT. Protein sequence: CSARDFRGSSYNSPLHF.

V gene TRBV7-2 combines with J gene TRBJ1-2, with 12 bases lining up with TRBD1. J was trimmed by 6 bases and V by 1 base; bases with no gene match: 12. The germline V gene encodes CDR1 SGHTA and CDR2 FQGNSA. This CDR3 comprises 18 residues. The CDR3 protein is CASSLDAGQGAKSDGYTF. CDR3 bases: TGTGCCAGCAGCTTAGACGCGGGACAGGGGGCTAAGTCAGATGGCTACACCTTC.

This clonotype has more than one count but fewer than ten. The rearrangement links TRBV7-6 to TRBJ1-1; the match to TRBD1 covers 8 bases. CDR1 is SGHVS, CDR2 FNYEAQ, per germline. Trimming at V came to 6 bases and at J to 0 bases, leaving 12 bases not matched to a gene. The CDR3 is 17 residues long. The CDR3 sequence is CASRQGTGKAMNTEAFF. The CDR3, as DNA: TGTGCCAGCAGACAAGGGACAGGTAAGGCGATGAACACTGAAGCTTTCTTT.

In its sample, this clonotype was seen a few times. The chain has TRBV28 and TRBJ2-7; 8 bases are a match to TRBD1. Germline V gene data show CDR1 as MDHEN and CDR2 as SYDVKM. V gave up 7 bases and J gave up 5 bases; unmatched junction bases: 10. The CDR3 consists of 14 residues. The CDR3 DNA sequence: TGTGCCAGCAACCCCAGCAACAGGGGGGACGAGCAGTACTTC. It is translated as CASNPSNRGDEQYF.

The CDR3 nucleotides are TGTGCCAGCAGTTTTCCGCGACTAGATGGGAGTGAGCAGTTCTTC. It specifies CASSFPRLDGSEQFF. The chain employs TRBV28 and TRBJ2-1, with D tentatively TRBD2 (6 bases). This CDR3 contains 15 residues. Germline assignment: CDR1 MDHEN and CDR2 SYDVKM. The V and J ends lost 3 bases and 9 bases respectively, with 18 bases between them.

The chain is built from TRBV5-1 and TRBJ1-1; D uncertain. Trimming took off 7 bases at V and 1 base at J, with 17 bases between the two ends. Germline V gene data show CDR1 as SGHRS and CDR2 as YFSETQ. The CDR3 runs 15 residues. CDR3 residues: CASQRSSVENTEAFF. CDR3 DNA sequence: TGCGCCAGCCAACGGAGCTCTGTAGAGAACACTGAAGCTTTCTTT.

This clonotype was picked up a small number of times. J is TRBJ2-7 and V is TRBV12-3 or TRBV12-4; D is uncertain. The V end was cut by 7 bases, the J end by 6 bases, with 16 bases between. CDR3 size: 13 residues. CDR3 amino acids: CASTKTSPGEQYF. The DNA for the CDR3 is TGTGCCAGCACTAAGACCTCACCGGGCGAGCAGTACTTC.

The sample holds many counts of this clonotype. The V call is TRBV12-3 or TRBV12-4, the J call TRBJ2-7; D unresolved. CDR3 length equals 11 residues. The V gene lost 7 bases and the J gene lost 4 bases, with 8 bases spanning the gap. This chain's CDR3 is CASKLYYEQYF. The CDR3 DNA is TGTGCCAGCAAATTGTATTACGAGCAGTACTTC.

The chain is built from TRBV20-1 and TRBJ2-1, with a possible D match to TRBD2 (5 bases). Trimming stripped 0 bases from V and 10 bases from J, with 22 bases between. Germline CDR1 and CDR2: DFQATT and SNEGSKA (reference sequence). The CDR3 length is 16 residues. The CDR3 bases are TGCAGTGCTAGAGATATTGGGGAGTCCCTGGGATGGGAGCAGTTCTTC. Protein product: CSARDIGESLGWEQFF.

This clonotype showed up just a few times. The chain is built from TRBV6-2 or TRBV6-3 and TRBJ1-2; 7 bases line up with TRBD1. Germline V gene sequence: CDR1 MNHEY, CDR2 SVGEGT. J lost 2 bases, V lost 6 bases, and 6 bases had no gene match. The CDR3 runs to 14 residues. The CDR3 loop is CASRLSGQNYGYTF. The CDR3 bases are TGTGCCAGCAGACTCTCGGGACAGAACTATGGCTACACCTTC.

V gene TRBV12-3 or TRBV12-4 combines with J gene TRBJ2-4; D call uncertain. V dropped 5 bases and J dropped 0 bases, with 2 bases sitting between them. This CDR3 contains 12 residues. CDR3 protein: CASSKAKNIQYF. CDR3 bases: TGTGCCAGCAGTAAAGCCAAAAACATTCAGTACTTC.